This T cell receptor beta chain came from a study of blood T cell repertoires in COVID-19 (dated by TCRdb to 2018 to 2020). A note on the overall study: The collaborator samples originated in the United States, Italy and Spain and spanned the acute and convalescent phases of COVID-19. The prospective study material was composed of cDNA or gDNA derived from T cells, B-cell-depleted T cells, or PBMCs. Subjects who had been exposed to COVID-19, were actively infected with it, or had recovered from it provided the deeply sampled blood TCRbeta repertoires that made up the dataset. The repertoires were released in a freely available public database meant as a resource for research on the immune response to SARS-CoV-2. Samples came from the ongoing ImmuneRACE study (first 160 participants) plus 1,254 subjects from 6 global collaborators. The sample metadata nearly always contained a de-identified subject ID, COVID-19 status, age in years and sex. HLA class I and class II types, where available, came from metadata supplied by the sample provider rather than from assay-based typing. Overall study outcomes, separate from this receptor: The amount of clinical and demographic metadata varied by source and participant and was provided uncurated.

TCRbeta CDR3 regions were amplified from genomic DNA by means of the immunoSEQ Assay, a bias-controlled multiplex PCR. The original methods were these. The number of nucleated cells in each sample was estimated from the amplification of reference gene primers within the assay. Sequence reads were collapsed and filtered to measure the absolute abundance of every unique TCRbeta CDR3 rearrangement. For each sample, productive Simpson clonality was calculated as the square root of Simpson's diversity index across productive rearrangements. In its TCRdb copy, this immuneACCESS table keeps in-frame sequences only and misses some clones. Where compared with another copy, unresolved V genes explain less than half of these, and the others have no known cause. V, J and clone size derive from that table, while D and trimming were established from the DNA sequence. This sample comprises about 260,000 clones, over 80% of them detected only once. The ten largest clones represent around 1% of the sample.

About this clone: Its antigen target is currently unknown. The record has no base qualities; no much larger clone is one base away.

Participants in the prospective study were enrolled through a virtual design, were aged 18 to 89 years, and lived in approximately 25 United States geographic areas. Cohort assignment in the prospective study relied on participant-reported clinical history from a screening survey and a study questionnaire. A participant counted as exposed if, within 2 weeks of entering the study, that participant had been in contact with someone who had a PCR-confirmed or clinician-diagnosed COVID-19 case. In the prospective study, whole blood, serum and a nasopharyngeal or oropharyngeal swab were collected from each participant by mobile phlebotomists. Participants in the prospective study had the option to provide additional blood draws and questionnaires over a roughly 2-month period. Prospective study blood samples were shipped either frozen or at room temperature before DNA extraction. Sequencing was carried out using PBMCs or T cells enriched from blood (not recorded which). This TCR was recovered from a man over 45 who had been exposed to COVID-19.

The DNA reads TGTGCCAGCAGCCCGCATTGGTCAGTCATGCCCCAGCATTTT. This codes for CASSPHWSVMPQHF. The rearrangement joined TRBV3-1 (or the pseudogene TRBV3-2) to TRBJ1-5; no confident D gene assignment can be made. The V end loses 4 bases and the J end loses 9 bases, and a stretch of 16 bases separates them. Inclusive of the bounding cysteine and phenylalanine, the CDR3 is 14 residues long. Just CDR3 DNA is preserved here, 42 bases in frame from base 1. The germline V gene (reference sequence) provides CDR1 LGHDT and CDR2 YNNKEL.